Below are 30 T cell receptor beta chains sequenced from a single sample in a study of cytotoxic CD8 clonotypes in ibrutinib-treated CLL. Data came from immunoSEQ multiplex PCR; TCRdb stores just in-frame clones and leaves some out. Of some 200,000 clones detected, more than 70% appear once; the ten largest clones hold over 10%. The sequences come from PBMCs, collected after 12 months of ibrutinib treatment. The receptor set was obtained from a human donor with chronic lymphocytic leukemia.

This sequence joins TRBV5-5 and TRBJ2-7, with TRBD2 matching 9 bases. Germline values: CDR1 SGHKS, CDR2 YYEKEE (reference sequence). This CDR3 has 16 amino acids. V lost 0 bases to trimming and J lost 4 bases; unmatched junction nucleotides: 8. This CDR3 reads CASSLVVASGKYEQYF. The CDR3, as DNA: TGTGCCAGCAGCTTGGTCGTGGCTAGCGGGAAGTACGAGCAGTACTTC.

This chain joins TRBV1 and TRBJ1-1. TRBV1 is tagged as a pseudogene. The CDR3 runs 17 residues. Here the CDR3 reads CTSSHRVTSEGSTEAFF. In DNA form, the CDR3 reads TGCACCAGCAGCCACAGGGTGACATCGGAGGGGAGCACTGAAGCTTTCTTT.

The rearrangement joins TRBV19 to TRBJ2-5; TRBD1 might be the D (6 bases). The CDR3 covers 13 residues. Between the trimmed V and J ends, which lost 3 bases and 3 bases, there was a span of 8 bases. The germline CDR1 and CDR2 sequences are LNHDA and SQIVND (reference sequence). CDR3 residues: CASSIAGEETQYF. For the CDR3, the DNA is TGTGCCAGTAGTATTGCAGGGGAAGAGACCCAGTACTTC.

The rearrangement links TRBV18 to TRBJ2-1; 11 positions agree with TRBD2. The germline gives CDR1 KGHSH, CDR2 LQKENI. V dropped 0 bases and J dropped 4; count of bases not matched to a gene: 2. The CDR3 length is 16 residues. The CDR3 here is CASSPPGTSGYNEQFF. Written as DNA, the CDR3 is TGTGCCAGCTCACCACCGGGGACTAGCGGTTACAATGAGCAGTTCTTC.

V and J are TRBV5-1 and TRBJ2-4, with TRBD1 matching 9 bases. J gave up 5 bases and V 2 bases, and 5 bases lay outside the gene matches. The germline CDR1 and CDR2 sequences are SGHRS and YFSETQ. This CDR3 is 15 amino acids long. The CDR3 DNA is TGCGCCAGCAGCTTAGGGGACAGGGACCAAAACATTCAGTACTTC. This translates into CASSLGDRDQNIQYF.

The chain couples TRBV7-3 to TRBJ1-1, with a weak D call TRBD1 (5 bases). This CDR3 is built from 13 residues. Looked up from germline, CDR1 is SGHTA and CDR2 is FQGTGA. Trimming removed 5 bases from V and 3 bases from J, with 10 bases in between. CDR3 sequence (DNA): TGTGCCAGCAGCCCCCAAGGGGACACTGAAGCTTTCTTT. Its protein product is CASSPQGDTEAFF. Full variable domain (outside the CDR3, taken from reference TRBV7-3 and TRBJ1-1): GAGVSQTPSNKVTEKGKYVELRCDPISGHTALYWYRQSLGQGPEFLIYFQGTGAADDSGLPNDRFFAVRPEGSVSTLKIQRTERGDSAVYLCASSPQGDTEAFFGQGTRLTVV.

V is TRBV5-6 and J is TRBJ2-7; D perhaps matches TRBD1 (5 bases). The CDR3 spans 15 residues. Trimming stripped 0 bases from V and 3 bases from J, with 13 bases between. Germline V gene lookup returns CDR1 SGHDT and CDR2 YYEEEE. The DNA of the CDR3 is TGTGCCAGCAGCTTGGGGGTGGACATTCTCTACGAGCAGTACTTC. Translation gives CASSLGVDILYEQYF.

Details on this clone: Other DNA sequences of this sample code for an identical CDR3. The chain uses TRBV19 and TRBJ2-7; 10 nucleotides agree with TRBD2. V trimming: 5 bases; J trimming: 3 bases; junction bases outside the gene matches: 4. Germline CDR1 reads LNHDA; CDR2 reads SQIVND (reference sequence). The CDR3 sequence is 14 residues long. The CDR3 region is CASSPGLAVYEQYF. DNA of the CDR3: TGTGCCAGTAGTCCCGGACTAGCGGTCTACGAGCAGTACTTC.

This rearrangement joins TRBV5-1 to TRBJ1-1, with a possible D match to TRBD1 (5 bases). CDR1 is SGHRS and CDR2 is YFSETQ in the germline V gene. Trimming pared 5 bases from V and 0 bases from J, leaving 11 bases between. This CDR3 contains 14 residues. DNA for the CDR3: TGCGCCAGCAGATCCGACAGCTTGAACACTGAAGCTTTCTTT. Translation gives CASRSDSLNTEAFF.

The chain combines TRBV29-1 with TRBJ2-2; D is uncertain. V was shortened by 4 bases and J by 0 bases, with 9 bases between the two germline ends. The CDR3 is 14 amino acids. Germline loops: CDR1 SQVTM, CDR2 ANQGSEA. The CDR3 loop reads CSVAVRANTGELFF. The CDR3 DNA reads as TGCAGCGTTGCTGTTAGGGCGAACACCGGGGAGCTGTTTTTT.

V and J are TRBV5-1 and TRBJ2-3; D not certain. From germline, CDR1 is SGHRS and CDR2 YFSETQ. The CDR3 runs to 13 residues. V lost 3 bases and J 7 bases, leaving 12 bases between the germline ends. CDR3 DNA: TGCGCCAGCAGCTCCGGCGGCTCTAATACGCAGTATTTT. It is translated as CASSSGGSNTQYF.

The CDR3 bases are TGTGCCAGCAGCTTGGCCTCTACGGCAAATAATTCACCCCTCCACTTT. It is translated as CASSLASTANNSPLHF. The J gene is TRBJ1-6, the V gene TRBV5-5, with D unresolved. The CDR3 is 16 residues long. Germline V gene lookup returns CDR1 SGHKS and CDR2 YYEKEE (reference sequence). The V and J ends lost 0 bases and 5 bases respectively, with 12 bases between them.

The table lists this clone with a few counts. CDR3 sequence reads: CSVEPAGSYEQYF. CDR3 in DNA: TGCAGCGTTGAACCAGCGGGGAGCTACGAGCAGTACTTC. The rearrangement uses TRBV29-1 and TRBJ2-7; TRBD2 agrees at 7 bases. This CDR3 contains 13 residues. V shed 2 bases, J shed 3 bases, and the junction held 4 bases outside the gene matches. From germline, CDR1 is SQVTM and CDR2 ANQGSEA.

The rearrangement uses TRBV5-1 and TRBJ2-1; possibly TRBD1 for D (8 bases). V was pared by 6 bases and J by 10 bases, with 26 bases between. Germline V gene lookup returns CDR1 SGHRS and CDR2 YFSETQ. The CDR3 covers 16 residues. CDR3 sequence: CASNPGQGGAIREQFF. CDR3 DNA: TGCGCCAGCAACCCAGGACAGGGAGGGGCCATCAGGGAGCAGTTCTTC.

V gene TRBV7-9 combines with J gene TRBJ1-1; D might be TRBD1 (5 bases). CDR1 is SEHNR and CDR2 is FQNEAQ in the germline V gene (reference sequence). The CDR3 length is 15 residues. Trimming stripped 5 bases from V and 0 bases from J, with 13 bases between. The DNA of the CDR3 is TGTGCCAGCAGCCCCCCGGGGGTGTTGAACACTGAAGCTTTCTTT. As protein: CASSPPGVLNTEAFF.

A remark on this clone: At the DNA level, this CDR3 is encoded by other sequences in the same sample as well. The chain joins TRBV7-2 to TRBJ2-5, with no clear D. The length of the CDR3 is 11 residues. CDR1 and CDR2 (germline): SGHTA, FQGNSA. Trimming removed 5 bases from V and 2 bases from J, with 3 bases in between. CDR3 amino acids: CASSPQETQYF. The CDR3, as DNA: TGTGCCAGCAGCCCACAAGAGACCCAGTACTTC.

The V call is TRBV19, the J call TRBJ2-7; D may correspond to TRBD1 or TRBD2 (5 bases each). Trimming pared 8 bases from V and 2 bases from J, leaving 13 bases between. The CDR3 consists of 13 residues. In germline, CDR1 is LNHDA, CDR2 SQIVND (reference sequence). CDR3 bases: TGTGCCAGTGCCCGGGACGGCGCCTACGAGCAGTACTTC. Protein sequence: CASARDGAYEQYF. Using reference TRBV19 and TRBJ2-7 for the parts outside the CDR3, the full variable domain is DGGITQSPKYLFRKEGQNVTLSCEQNLNHDAMYWYRQDPGQGLRLIYYSQIVNDFQKGDIAEGYSVSREKKESFPLTVTSAQKNPTAFYLCASARDGAYEQYFGPGTRLTVT.

The chain carries TRBV15 and TRBJ1-2; possible D gene TRBD1, 5 bases. The V gene's germline CDR1 is LNHNV and CDR2 YYDKDF (reference sequence). Trimming removed 4 bases from V and 4 bases from J, with 19 bases in between. The CDR3 runs 16 residues. CDR3 coding DNA: TGTGCCACCAGCACCGCCCTTAGTAGGGGTGGCTATGGCTACACCTTC. Residues: CATSTALSRGGYGYTF.

This sequence joins TRBV12-1 and TRBJ1-1. TRBV12-1 is a pseudogene segment. This CDR3 has 14 amino acids. DNA for the CDR3: TGTGCCATCAACTGGCGGACGGCAGGAGATGAAGCTTTCTTT. Protein: CAINWRTAGDEAFF.

V gene TRBV10-1 combines with J gene TRBJ2-1, with TRBD2 as a possible D gene (6 bases). The CDR3 totals 17 residues. Per the germline V gene, CDR1 is WNHNN and CDR2 is SYGVQD (reference sequence). V was cut by 3 bases and J by 4 bases, with 19 bases left in between. This CDR3 is CASSDPGGVGGYNEQFF. CDR3 nucleotides: TGCGCCAGCAGTGATCCGGGTGGGGTTGGGGGGTACAATGAGCAGTTCTTC.

This sequence joins TRBV29-1 and TRBJ1-1, with D maybe TRBD1 (5 bases). Trimming removed 7 bases at V and 1 base at J, with 13 bases between. In germline, CDR1 is SQVTM, CDR2 ANQGSEA. The CDR3 spans 13 residues. The CDR3 loop reads CSAIRGGNTEAFF. The CDR3 nucleotides read TGCAGCGCCATCCGGGGGGGGAACACTGAAGCTTTCTTT.

This clone was observed once. The chain has TRBV2 and TRBJ1-3; D gene uncertain. Trimming shortened V by 6 bases and J by 6 bases, and 18 bases separated the two germline ends. This CDR3 has 15 residues. Germline V gene lookup returns CDR1 SNHLY and CDR2 FYNNEI. CDR3 sequence (DNA): TGTGCCAGCAGGGCTGGACTGAATTCTATAAACACCATATATTTT. This codes for CASRAGLNSINTIYF. The full variable domain, completed using reference TRBV2 and TRBJ1-3, is EPEVTQTPSHQVTQMGQEVILRCVPISNHLYFYWYRQILGQKVEFLVSFYNNEISEKSEIFDDQFSVERPDGSNFTLKIRSTKLEDSAMYFCASRAGLNSINTIYFGEGSWLTVV.

The chain joins TRBV9 to TRBJ2-1; D is possibly TRBD1 (7 bases). V dropped 0 bases and J dropped 3 bases, with 16 bases sitting between them. Per the germline V gene, CDR1 is SGDLS and CDR2 is YYNGEE. The CDR3 spans 17 residues. The CDR3 here is CASSVGVGGTDYNEQFF. CDR3 sequence (DNA): TGTGCCAGCAGCGTAGGGGTTGGGGGGACAGACTACAATGAGCAGTTCTTC.

This chain connects TRBV11-3 to TRBJ2-1; no definite D call. Looked up from germline, CDR1 is SGHNT and CDR2 is YENEEA. There are 13 residues in the CDR3. V lost 3 bases to trimming and J lost 6 bases, with 9 bases between them. CDR3 in amino acids: CASSFGRGNEQFF. For the CDR3, the DNA is TGTGCCAGCAGCTTCGGACGTGGCAATGAGCAGTTCTTC.

The CDR3 DNA sequence: TGCGCCAGCAGTCGGGGACTATTGGGGCGCCCCGCTGGGGCCAACGTCCTGACTTTC. The encoded protein is CASSRGLLGRPAGANVLTF. The chain joins TRBV4-1 to TRBJ2-6; 7 nucleotides match TRBD2. CDR1 is MGHRA, CDR2 YSYEKL, per germline. CDR3 length: 19 amino acids. The V segment lost 6 bases and the J segment 2 bases; nucleotides outside the gene matches: 16.

The chain joins TRBV20-1 to TRBJ2-3; D call uncertain. V shed 5 bases and J shed 2 bases, with 5 bases lying between them. CDR1 and CDR2 from the germline V gene are DFQATT and SNEGSKA (reference sequence). CDR3 length: 11 amino acids. The CDR3 region is CSAGTTDTQYF. DNA for the CDR3: TGCAGTGCTGGAACCACAGATACGCAGTATTTT.

This chain joins TRBV11-2 and TRBJ1-1; maybe TRBD1 (5 bases). The V end was cut by 3 bases, the J end by 2 bases, with 13 bases between. The CDR3 has 15 residues. Looked up from germline, CDR1 is SGHAT and CDR2 is FQNNGV. CDR3 nucleotides: TGTGCCAGCAGCTTCTACCTGGGACTTAACACTGAAGCTTTCTTT. Translating it yields CASSFYLGLNTEAFF.

V is TRBV6-5 and J is TRBJ2-3, with TRBD1 matching 7 bases. CDR1 and CDR2 from the germline V gene are MNHEY and SVGAGI. V shed 7 bases, J shed 2 bases, and the junction held 6 bases outside the gene matches. This CDR3 spans 14 amino acids. The CDR3 region has the DNA TGTGCCAGCACTCCGGGACAGATCACAGATACGCAGTATTTT. Translation: CASTPGQITDTQYF.

This chain uses TRBV23-1 with TRBJ1-5; 8 nucleotides align to TRBD1. TRBV23-1 is recorded as an ORF, its role being uncertain. After removal of 11 bases from V and 7 bases from J, the junction contained 7 bases not matched to a gene. The CDR3 sequence is 12 residues long. The CDR3 protein is CAATGVRQPQHF. The CDR3, as DNA: TGCGCCGCGACAGGGGTAAGACAGCCCCAGCATTTT.

On this clone: Mismatch with germline at one junction end may stem from a read error. The chain joins TRBV6-1 to TRBJ2-7; D not resolved. The CDR3 has 13 residues. Germline V CDR1 and CDR2: MNHNS, SASEGT. Written as DNA, the CDR3 is TGTGTCAGCAGTGATCCTATGGGTGCGGAGCAGTACTTC. This codes for CVSSDPMGAEQYF.